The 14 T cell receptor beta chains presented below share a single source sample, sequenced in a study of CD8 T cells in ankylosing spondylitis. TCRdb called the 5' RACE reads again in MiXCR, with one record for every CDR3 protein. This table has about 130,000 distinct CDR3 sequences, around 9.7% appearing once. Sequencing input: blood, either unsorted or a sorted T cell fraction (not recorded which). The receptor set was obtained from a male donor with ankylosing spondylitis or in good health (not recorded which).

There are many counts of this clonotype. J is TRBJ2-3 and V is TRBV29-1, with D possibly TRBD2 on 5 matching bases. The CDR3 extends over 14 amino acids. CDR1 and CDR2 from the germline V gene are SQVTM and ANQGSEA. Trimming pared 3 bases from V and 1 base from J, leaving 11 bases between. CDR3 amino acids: CSVDGLEGTDTQYF. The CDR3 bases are TGCAGCGTTGACGGACTCGAAGGCACAGATACGCAGTATTTT.

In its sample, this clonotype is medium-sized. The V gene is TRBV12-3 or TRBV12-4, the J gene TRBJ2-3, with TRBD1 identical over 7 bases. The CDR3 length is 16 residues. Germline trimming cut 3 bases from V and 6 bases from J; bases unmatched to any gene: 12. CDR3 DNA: TGTGCCAGCAGTTTTTATCCAGACAGGGTATCGGATACGCAGTATTTT. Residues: CASSFYPDRVSDTQYF.

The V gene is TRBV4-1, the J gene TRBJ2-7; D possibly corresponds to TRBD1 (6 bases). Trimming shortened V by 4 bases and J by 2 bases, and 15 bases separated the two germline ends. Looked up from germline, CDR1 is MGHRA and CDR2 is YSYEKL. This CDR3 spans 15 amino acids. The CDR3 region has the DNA TGCGCCAGCAGCCCAGGGGTAGGGCGACCCTACGAGCAGTACTTC. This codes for CASSPGVGRPYEQYF.

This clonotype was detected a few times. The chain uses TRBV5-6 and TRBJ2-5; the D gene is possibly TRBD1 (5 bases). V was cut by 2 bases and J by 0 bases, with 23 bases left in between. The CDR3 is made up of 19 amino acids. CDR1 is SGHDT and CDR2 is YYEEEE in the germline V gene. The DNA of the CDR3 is TGTGCCAGCAGCTTCAGGACATACCCCAGAGAGAAGTACCAAGAGACCCAGTACTTC. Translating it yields CASSFRTYPREKYQETQYF.

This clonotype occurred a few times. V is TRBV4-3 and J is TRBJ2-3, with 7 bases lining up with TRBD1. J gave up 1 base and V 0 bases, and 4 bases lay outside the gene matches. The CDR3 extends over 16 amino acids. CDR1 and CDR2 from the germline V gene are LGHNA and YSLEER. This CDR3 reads CASSQEGTGGTDTQYF. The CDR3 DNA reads TGCGCCAGCAGCCAAGAGGGAACAGGGGGCACAGATACGCAGTATTTT.

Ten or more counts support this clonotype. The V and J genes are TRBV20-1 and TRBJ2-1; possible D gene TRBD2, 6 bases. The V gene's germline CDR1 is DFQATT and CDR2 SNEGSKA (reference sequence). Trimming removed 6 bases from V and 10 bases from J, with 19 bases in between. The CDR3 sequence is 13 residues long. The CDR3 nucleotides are TGCAGTGCCAGGTGGCGGGACCGAGTCGAGCAGTTCTTC. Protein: CSARWRDRVEQFF.

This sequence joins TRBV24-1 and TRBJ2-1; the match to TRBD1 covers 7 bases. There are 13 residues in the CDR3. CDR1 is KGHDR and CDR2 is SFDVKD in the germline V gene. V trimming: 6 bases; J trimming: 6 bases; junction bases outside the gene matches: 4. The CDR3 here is CATSRQGRNEQFF. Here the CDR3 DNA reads TGTGCCACCAGTCGACAGGGTCGCAATGAGCAGTTCTTC.

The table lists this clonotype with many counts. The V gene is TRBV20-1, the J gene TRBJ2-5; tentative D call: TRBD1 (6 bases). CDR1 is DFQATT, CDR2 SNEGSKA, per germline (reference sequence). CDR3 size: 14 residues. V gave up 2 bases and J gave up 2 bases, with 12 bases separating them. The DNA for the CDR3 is TGCAGTGCTAGACTCAGGGGTCTACAAGAGACCCAGTACTTC. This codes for CSARLRGLQETQYF.

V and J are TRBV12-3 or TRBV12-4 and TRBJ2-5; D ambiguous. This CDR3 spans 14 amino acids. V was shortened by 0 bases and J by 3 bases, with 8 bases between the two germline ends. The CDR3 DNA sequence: TGTGCCAGCAGTTTAGCTACGGAAAAAGAGACCCAGTACTTC. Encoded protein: CASSLATEKETQYF.

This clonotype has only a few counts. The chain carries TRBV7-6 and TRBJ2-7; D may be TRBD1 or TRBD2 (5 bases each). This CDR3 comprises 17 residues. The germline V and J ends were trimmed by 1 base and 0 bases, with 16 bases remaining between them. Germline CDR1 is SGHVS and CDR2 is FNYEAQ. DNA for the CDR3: TGTGCCAGCAGCTTAGAGAGGGGAGCGGTAAGCTCCTACGAGCAGTACTTC. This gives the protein CASSLERGAVSSYEQYF.

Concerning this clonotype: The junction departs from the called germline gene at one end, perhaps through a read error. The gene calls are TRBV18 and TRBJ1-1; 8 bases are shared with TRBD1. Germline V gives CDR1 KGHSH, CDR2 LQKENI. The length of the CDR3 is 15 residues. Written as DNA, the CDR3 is TGTGCCATCTCACCAAGATCGGACAGGGTGACTGAAGCTTTCTTT. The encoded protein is CAISPRSDRVTEAFF.

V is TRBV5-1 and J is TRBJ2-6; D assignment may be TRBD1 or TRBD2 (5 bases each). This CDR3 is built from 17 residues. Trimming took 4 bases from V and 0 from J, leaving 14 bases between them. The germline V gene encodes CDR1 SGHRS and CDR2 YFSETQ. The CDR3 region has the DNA TGCGCCAGCAGCATCCAGGGAGTTATCTCTGGGGCCAACGTCCTGACTTTC. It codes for CASSIQGVISGANVLTF.

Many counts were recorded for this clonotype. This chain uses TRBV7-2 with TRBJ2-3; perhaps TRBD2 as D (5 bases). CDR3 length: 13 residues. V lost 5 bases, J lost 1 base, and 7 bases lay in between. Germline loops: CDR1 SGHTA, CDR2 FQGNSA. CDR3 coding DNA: TGTGCCAGCAGCGGGAGCGGCACAGATACGCAGTATTTT. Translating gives CASSGSGTDTQYF.

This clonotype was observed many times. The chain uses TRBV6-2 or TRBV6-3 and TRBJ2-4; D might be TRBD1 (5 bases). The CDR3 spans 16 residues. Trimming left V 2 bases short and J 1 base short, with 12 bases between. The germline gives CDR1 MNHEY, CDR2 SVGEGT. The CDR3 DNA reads TGTGCCAGCAGTTACGACAGCTCCGAGGCCAAAAACATTCAGTACTTC. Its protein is CASSYDSSEAKNIQYF.